The 28 T cell receptor beta chains reported below all come from one sample, sequenced in a study of cytomegalovirus exposure and HLA in healthy donors. PCR involved 60 Vbeta and 13 Jbeta primers. Profiling relied on immunoSEQ multiplex PCR, and the TCRdb table lists in-frame clones only, not all of them. In the table there are fewer than 90,000 clones, 70% to 80% of which are singletons. The sequenced sample was PBMCs. Every receptor here comes from a woman aged 45-60 years in good health and CMV-seropositive.

The chain carries TRBV7-7 and TRBJ2-1, with TRBD2 matching over 7 bases. Germline V gives CDR1 SSHAT, CDR2 FNYEAQ (reference sequence). The CDR3 is made up of 17 amino acids. Trimming cost V 1 base and J 0 bases; bases outside gene matches: 6. Written as DNA, the CDR3 is TGTGCCAGCAGCTTAGGAATTGGCGGGAGCTCCTACAATGAGCAGTTCTTC. This codes for CASSLGIGGSSYNEQFF.

V is TRBV27 and J is TRBJ1-1; no reliable D call. CDR1 and CDR2 from the germline V gene are MNHEY and SMNVEV (reference sequence). The CDR3 has 13 residues. The V end was cut by 2 bases, the J end by 7 bases, with 11 bases between. The CDR3 region has the DNA TGTGCCAGCAGTTTAGGAGGCCCTGTTGAAGCTTTCTTT. Protein product: CASSLGGPVEAFF.

The chain has TRBV7-9 and TRBJ2-5, with 12 bases fitting TRBD2. CDR1 and CDR2 (germline): SEHNR, FQNEAQ (reference sequence). V lost 5 bases and J lost 5; bases outside the gene matches: 12. The length of the CDR3 is 17 residues. CDR3 in DNA: TGTGCCAGCAGCGCGAGACGACTAGCGGGGGAAGGGGAGACCCAGTACTTC. It specifies CASSARRLAGEGETQYF.

The DNA of the CDR3 is TGTGCCAGCAGTTACTCTGCGTCCACAGATACGCAGTATTTT. As protein: CASSYSASTDTQYF. This chain links TRBV6-5 with TRBJ2-3, with no clear D. The CDR3 runs 14 residues. The V and J ends lost 0 bases and 2 bases respectively, with 6 bases between them. Germline V gives CDR1 MNHEY, CDR2 SVGAGI.

The chain carries TRBV5-1 and TRBJ1-2, with 10 bases matching TRBD1. Germline V lookup: CDR1 SGHRS, CDR2 YFSETQ. J was trimmed by 0 bases and V by 7 bases; bases with no gene match: 9. The CDR3 consists of 16 residues. This CDR3 reads CASGLRDRGSNYGYTF. As DNA, the CDR3 is TGCGCCAGCGGACTCCGGGACAGGGGTTCTAACTATGGCTACACCTTC. The entire variable domain, with the rest obtained from reference TRBV5-1 and TRBJ1-2, is as follows: KAGVTQTPRYLIKTRGQQVTLSCSPISGHRSVSWYQQTPGQGLQFLFEYFSETQRNKGNFPGRFSGRQFSNSRSEMNVSTLELGDSALYLCASGLRDRGSNYGYTFGSGTRLTVV.

The chain links TRBV28 to TRBJ2-7, with TRBD1 matching 8 bases. Germline V CDR1 and CDR2: MDHEN, SYDVKM. The CDR3 is 14 amino acids. V dropped 5 bases and J dropped 3; count of bases not matched to a gene: 6. The CDR3 coding sequence is TGTGCCAGCAGTCAGCCAGGGGGCAGCTACGAGCAGTACTTC. Its protein is CASSQPGGSYEQYF.

The chain links TRBV7-2 to TRBJ1-6, with 9 bases that match TRBD1. Looked up from germline, CDR1 is SGHTA and CDR2 is FQGNSA. The CDR3 runs to 15 residues. The ends lost 4 bases at V and 5 bases at J; junction bases unmatched: 3. CDR3 DNA sequence: TGTGCCAGCAGCTCGGGACAGGGCCATAATTCACCCCTCCACTTT. It is translated as CASSSGQGHNSPLHF.

This clone showed up just a few times. The genes are TRBV4-3 and TRBJ2-3; 7 positions agree with TRBD2. The CDR3 is 16 amino acids. J gave up 0 bases and V 2 bases, and 5 bases lay outside the gene matches. The germline CDR1 and CDR2 sequences are LGHNA and YSLEER. The CDR3 DNA sequence: TGCGCCAGCAGCCAAACCGGACTAGTCAGCACAGATACGCAGTATTTT. Residues: CASSQTGLVSTDTQYF.

The rearrangement links TRBV7-2 to TRBJ1-6; the D is unclear. Trimming cost V 5 bases and J 2 bases, with 16 bases left between them. This CDR3 has 17 residues. In germline, CDR1 is SGHTA, CDR2 FQGNSA. The CDR3 region is CASSPRGQSTYNSPLHF. The CDR3 DNA reads TGTGCCAGCAGCCCGAGAGGGCAGAGCACCTATAATTCACCCCTCCACTTT.

The genes are TRBV5-1 and TRBJ1-4, with TRBD1 as a possible D gene (5 bases). Trimming removed 0 bases from V and 7 bases from J, with 13 bases in between. Germline CDR1 is SGHRS and CDR2 is YFSETQ. The CDR3 runs 15 residues. CDR3 region: CASSLGGGAAEKLFF. The CDR3 coding sequence is TGCGCCAGCAGCTTGGGCGGCGGGGCGGCTGAAAAACTGTTTTTT. The variable domain in full, completed from reference TRBV5-1 and TRBJ1-4, reads KAGVTQTPRYLIKTRGQQVTLSCSPISGHRSVSWYQQTPGQGLQFLFEYFSETQRNKGNFPGRFSGRQFSNSRSEMNVSTLELGDSALYLCASSLGGGAAEKLFFGSGTQLSVL.

The chain uses TRBV9 and TRBJ2-7; 13 bases line up with TRBD2. The germline gives CDR1 SGDLS, CDR2 YYNGEE. V shed 0 bases and J 0 bases; nucleotides not matched to a gene: 9. There are 19 residues in the CDR3. CDR3 sequence: CASSVGLTSGRDPSYEQYF. CDR3 nucleotides: TGTGCCAGCAGCGTAGGTCTCACTAGCGGGAGGGACCCCTCCTACGAGCAGTACTTC.

J is TRBJ2-1 and V is TRBV6-4; 10 positions match TRBD2. The V gene end was trimmed by 6 bases and the J gene end by 5 bases; junction bases not matched to a gene: 4. The CDR3 spans 14 residues. Germline values: CDR1 MRHNA, CDR2 SNTAGT. CDR3 amino acids: CASSRLAGNNEQFF. CDR3 coding DNA: TGTGCCAGCAGCAGACTAGCGGGTAACAATGAGCAGTTCTTC.

In its sample, this clone was seen once. V is TRBV19 and J is TRBJ1-2, with D unclear. V lost 5 bases and J 4 bases, leaving 14 bases between the germline ends. This CDR3 has 14 amino acids. CDR1 is LNHDA and CDR2 is SQIVND in the germline V gene (reference sequence). As DNA, the CDR3 is TGTGCCAGTAGTTCCTCCCCCGCGGGCTATGGCTACACCTTC. Translating gives CASSSSPAGYGYTF.

CDR3 bases: TGTGCCAGCAGCAACATGGGCAGGGGGCTATATAATTCACCCCTCCACTTT. Encoded protein: CASSNMGRGLYNSPLHF. The chain uses TRBV21-1 and TRBJ1-6; TRBD1, the D gene given by the table, was not confirmed from the DNA. TRBV21-1 is given as a pseudogene. This CDR3 is 17 amino acids long.

The rearrangement joins TRBV7-2 to TRBJ1-5, with D tentatively TRBD1 (6 bases). In germline, CDR1 is SGHTA, CDR2 FQGNSA. The CDR3 consists of 12 residues. V lost 5 bases and J lost 5, with 7 bases in between. CDR3 nucleotide sequence: TGTGCCAGCAGCCACAGGGATCAGCCCCAGCATTTT. It codes for CASSHRDQPQHF.

This chain joins TRBV6-1 and TRBJ2-3; 10 bases line up with TRBD2. The CDR3 has 15 amino acids. The germline V gene encodes CDR1 MNHNS and CDR2 SASEGT. With 3 bases clipped from V and 5 bases from J, the junction kept 5 bases outside the gene matches. The CDR3 region has the DNA TGTGCCAGCAGTGACCCAGCGGGGGGGCAAGATACGCAGTATTTT. It codes for CASSDPAGGQDTQYF.

J is TRBJ2-2 and V is TRBV7-7; 9 bases map to TRBD1. Looked up from germline, CDR1 is SSHAT and CDR2 is FNYEAQ (reference sequence). Trimming cost V 3 bases and J 7 bases; bases outside gene matches: 6. The CDR3 has 15 amino acids. CDR3 coding DNA: TGTGCCAGCAGCTTTTCGGACAGGGGTAACGGGGAGCTGTTTTTT. Translating it yields CASSFSDRGNGELFF.

V and J are TRBV5-4 and TRBJ1-6; 7 bases match TRBD1. Germline lookup yields CDR1 SGHNT and CDR2 YYREEE (reference sequence). The CDR3 has 12 amino acids. V lost 4 bases to trimming and J lost 11 bases; unmatched junction nucleotides: 3. CDR3 residues: CASSTGTAPLHF. CDR3 bases: TGTGCCAGCAGCACAGGGACAGCACCCCTCCACTTT.

The gene calls are TRBV2 and TRBJ2-2, with 10 bases aligning to TRBD1. Trimming cost V 5 bases and J 4 bases; bases outside gene matches: 7. This CDR3 is built from 16 residues. The germline gives CDR1 SNHLY, CDR2 FYNNEI. The CDR3 loop is CASSISGTGVTGELFF. CDR3 DNA: TGTGCCAGCAGTATCTCGGGGACAGGGGTCACCGGGGAGCTGTTTTTT.

The chain couples TRBV7-2 to TRBJ2-2, with TRBD1 matching over 8 bases. The V gene end was trimmed by 1 base and the J gene end by 5 bases; junction bases not matched to a gene: 6. Germline-derived CDR1 and CDR2 are SGHTA and FQGNSA. This CDR3 has 16 residues. CDR3 in amino acids: CASSLEGQGATGELFF. Here the CDR3 DNA reads TGTGCCAGCAGCTTAGAGGGTCAGGGGGCGACCGGGGAGCTGTTTTTT.

The chain couples TRBV29-1 to TRBJ1-3; D remains ambiguous. Looked up from germline, CDR1 is SQVTM and CDR2 is ANQGSEA. V dropped 3 bases and J dropped 4 bases, with 13 bases sitting between them. This CDR3 is 14 amino acids long. The CDR3 DNA reads as TGCAGCGTTGACCATTTTTTAGCCGGAAACACCATATATTTT. This sequence encodes CSVDHFLAGNTIYF. Full variable domain (rest looked up from reference TRBV29-1 and TRBJ1-3): SAVISQKPSRDICQRGTSLTIQCQVDSQVTMMFWYRQQPGQSLTLIATANQGSEATYESGFVIDKFPISRPNLTFSTLTVSNMSPEDSSIYLCSVDHFLAGNTIYFGEGSWLTVV.

Only one count was recorded for this clone. This rearrangement joins TRBV21-1 to TRBJ1-5. TRBV21-1 is recorded as a pseudogene. This CDR3 comprises 15 residues. CDR3 nucleotides: TGTGCCAGCAGCCCCGGGGGGGCCTATAGCCAGCCCCAGCATTTT. Its translation is CASSPGGAYSQPQHF.

The chain recombines TRBV2 with TRBJ2-2; 12 bases match TRBD2. V was clipped by 6 bases and J by 6 bases; unmatched bases: 8. Germline CDR1 SNHLY, CDR2 FYNNEI. CDR3 length equals 16 residues. CDR3 region: CASSSSGGAYPGELFF. The CDR3 nucleotides read TGTGCCAGCAGCTCTAGCGGGGGGGCCTACCCCGGGGAGCTGTTTTTT.

The chain carries TRBV30 and TRBJ2-2; 8 nucleotides line up with TRBD2. The germline CDR1 and CDR2 sequences are GTSNPN and SVGIG (reference sequence). Trimming removed 5 bases from V and 4 bases from J; junction bases left unmatched: 15. The CDR3 spans 17 residues. The CDR3 DNA sequence: TGTGCCTGGGCCCCGGGACTAGGGGTCCGCGGCACCGGGGAGCTGTTTTTT. It yields the protein CAWAPGLGVRGTGELFF.

The rearrangement joins TRBV7-3 to TRBJ2-3, with 7 bases lining up with TRBD1. The germline CDR1 and CDR2 sequences are SGHTA and FQGTGA. This CDR3 contains 16 residues. Unmatched junction bases numbered 10, after V lost 7 bases and J lost 0 bases. CDR3 sequence: CASNLGQSPSTDTQYF. The CDR3 coding sequence is TGTGCCAGCAACTTGGGACAGTCCCCTAGCACAGATACGCAGTATTTT.

This chain joins TRBV7-7 and TRBJ2-2; no reliable D call. Germline V lookup: CDR1 SSHAT, CDR2 FNYEAQ (reference sequence). The CDR3 is made up of 14 amino acids. Trimming removed 5 bases at V and 6 bases at J, with 13 bases between. This CDR3 is CASSPGRFSGELFF. For the CDR3, the DNA is TGTGCCAGCAGCCCGGGTCGTTTTTCCGGGGAGCTGTTTTTT.

V is TRBV7-2 and J is TRBJ1-2; no definite D call. V lost 5 bases and J lost 4, with 11 bases in between. The CDR3 covers 13 residues. CDR1 and CDR2 (germline): SGHTA, FQGNSA. The CDR3 nucleotides read TGTGCCAGCAGCCCCGGGATGAGCTATGGCTACACCTTC. Protein product: CASSPGMSYGYTF. Combining the CDR3 with reference TRBV7-2 and TRBJ1-2 gives the whole variable domain GAGVSQSPSNKVTEKGKDVELRCDPISGHTALYWYRQSLGQGLEFLIYFQGNSAPDKSGLPSDRFSAERTGGSVSTLTIQRTQQEDSAVYLCASSPGMSYGYTFGSGTRLTVV.

This sequence joins TRBV5-1 and TRBJ2-7; 7 bases are shared with TRBD2. The V segment lost 0 bases and the J segment 0 bases; nucleotides outside the gene matches: 12. The CDR3 loop spans 18 amino acids. The germline V gene encodes CDR1 SGHRS and CDR2 YFSETQ. CDR3 coding DNA: TGCGCCAGCAGCTTGGGGGGAATCAGCGGGATCCGCTCCTACGAGCAGTACTTC. As protein: CASSLGGISGIRSYEQYF. Full variable domain (outside the CDR3, taken from reference TRBV5-1 and TRBJ2-7): KAGVTQTPRYLIKTRGQQVTLSCSPISGHRSVSWYQQTPGQGLQFLFEYFSETQRNKGNFPGRFSGRQFSNSRSEMNVSTLELGDSALYLCASSLGGISGIRSYEQYFGPGTRLTVT.